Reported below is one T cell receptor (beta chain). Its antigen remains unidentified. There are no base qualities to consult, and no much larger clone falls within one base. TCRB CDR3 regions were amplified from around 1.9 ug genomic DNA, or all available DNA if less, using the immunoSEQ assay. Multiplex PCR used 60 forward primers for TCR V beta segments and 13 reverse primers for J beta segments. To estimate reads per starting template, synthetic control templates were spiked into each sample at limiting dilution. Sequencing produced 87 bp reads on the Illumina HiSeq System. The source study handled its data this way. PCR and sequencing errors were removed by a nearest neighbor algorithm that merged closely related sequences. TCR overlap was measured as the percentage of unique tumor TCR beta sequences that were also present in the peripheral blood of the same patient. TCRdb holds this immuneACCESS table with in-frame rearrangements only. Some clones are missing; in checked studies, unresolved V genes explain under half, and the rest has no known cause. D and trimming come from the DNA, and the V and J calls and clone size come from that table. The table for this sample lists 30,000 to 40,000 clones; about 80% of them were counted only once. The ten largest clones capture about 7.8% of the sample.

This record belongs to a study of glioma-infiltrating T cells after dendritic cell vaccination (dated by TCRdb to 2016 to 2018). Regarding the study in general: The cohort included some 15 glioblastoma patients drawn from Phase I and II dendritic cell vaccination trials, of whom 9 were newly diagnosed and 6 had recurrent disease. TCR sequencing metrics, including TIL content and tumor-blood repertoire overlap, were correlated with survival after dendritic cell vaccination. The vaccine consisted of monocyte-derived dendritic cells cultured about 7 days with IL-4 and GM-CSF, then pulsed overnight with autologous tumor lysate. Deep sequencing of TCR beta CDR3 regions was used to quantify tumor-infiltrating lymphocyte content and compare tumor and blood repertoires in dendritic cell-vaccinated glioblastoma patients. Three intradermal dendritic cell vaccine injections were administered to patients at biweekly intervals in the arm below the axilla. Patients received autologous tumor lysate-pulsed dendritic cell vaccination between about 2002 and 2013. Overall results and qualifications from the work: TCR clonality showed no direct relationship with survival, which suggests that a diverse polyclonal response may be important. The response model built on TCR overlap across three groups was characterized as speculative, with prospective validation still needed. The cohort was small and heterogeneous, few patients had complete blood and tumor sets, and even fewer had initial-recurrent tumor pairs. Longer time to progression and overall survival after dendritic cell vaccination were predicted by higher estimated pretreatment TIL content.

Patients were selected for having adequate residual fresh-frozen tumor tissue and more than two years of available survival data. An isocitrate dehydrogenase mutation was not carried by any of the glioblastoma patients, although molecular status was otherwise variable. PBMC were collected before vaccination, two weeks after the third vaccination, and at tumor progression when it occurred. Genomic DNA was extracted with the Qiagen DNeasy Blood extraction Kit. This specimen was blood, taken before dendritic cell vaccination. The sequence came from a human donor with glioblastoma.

The CDR3 amino acid sequence is: CASSYADRDYEQYF. The nucleotide sequence is given as TGTGCCAGCAGTTACGCAGACAGGGACTACGAGCAGTACTTC. Here the chain combines TRBV6-5 and TRBJ2-7, with 7 bases aligning to TRBD1. CDR1 and CDR2 are drawn from the germline V gene: MNHEY, SVGAGI. Spanning cysteine to phenylalanine, the CDR3 consists of 14 amino acids. The CDR3 DNA has 42 bases and is translated from base 1. After removal of 2 bases from V and 3 bases from J, the junction retains 4 bases not matched to a gene.